The 28 T cell receptor beta chains in this list originate from one sample, sequenced in a study of beta chain features in type 1 diabetes. Regarding the study as a whole: Type 1 diabetes patients had moderately but significantly shorter TCRB CDR3s in all four CD4+ subsets.

The authors reverse transcribed all of the isolated RNA, so sequencing captured expressed TCRB transcripts. Libraries were prepared by immunoSEQ multiplex PCR; TCRdb keeps only in-frame clonotypes and omits some of them. Of about 400,000 clones listed, about 12% are singletons. For these receptors, no antigen is known. Sequenced sample: naive CD4+ T cells from blood. The receptors shown here come from a woman aged 18 to 35 with type 1 diabetes.

The rearrangement links TRBV4-3 to TRBJ2-1; 7 bases match TRBD2. The CDR3 is 19 residues long. CDR1 LGHNA and CDR2 YSLEER come from the germline V gene. V lost 1 base and J lost 4; bases outside the gene matches: 16. CDR3 region: CASSQVGVSGLSNYNEQFF. The CDR3 DNA sequence: TGCGCCAGCAGCCAAGTAGGGGTTAGCGGGCTAAGTAATTACAATGAGCAGTTCTTC.

The V gene is TRBV6-5, the J gene TRBJ2-3; D is undetermined. V lost 2 bases, J lost 3 bases, and 3 bases lay in between. The CDR3 sequence is 12 residues long. Germline V gene sequence: CDR1 MNHEY, CDR2 SVGAGI. The CDR3 DNA sequence: TGTGCCAGCAGTTACCCAACAGATACGCAGTATTTT. Translated, it gives CASSYPTDTQYF.

The rearrangement uses TRBV15 and TRBJ1-5; maybe TRBD1 (5 bases). This CDR3 is 14 amino acids long. V lost 6 bases, J lost 6 bases, and 15 bases lay in between. The germline CDR1 and CDR2 sequences are LNHNV and YYDKDF (reference sequence). As DNA, the CDR3 is TGTGCCACCAGAGGGGTTGAAAGGATTCAGCCCCAGCATTTT. It is translated as CATRGVERIQPQHF.

This chain links TRBV18 with TRBJ1-1; 8 bases are shared with TRBD1. V lost 3 bases, J lost 11 bases, and 8 bases stayed unmatched. This CDR3 has 13 amino acids. The germline V gene has CDR1 KGHSH and CDR2 LQKENI. The CDR3 loop reads CASSPGDRLRAFF. DNA of the CDR3: TGTGCCAGCTCACCGGGGGACAGGCTCAGGGCTTTCTTT.

The genes are TRBV4-1 and TRBJ1-4, with D uncertain. The CDR3 is 14 residues long. V lost 1 base and J lost 8, with 11 bases in between. Germline V gives CDR1 MGHRA, CDR2 YSYEKL. CDR3 in amino acids: CASSQVGSGEKLFF. Written as DNA, the CDR3 is TGCGCCAGCAGCCAAGTAGGGTCGGGGGAAAAACTGTTTTTT.

The chain uses TRBV7-3 and TRBJ2-7, with 8 bases lining up with TRBD1. Trimming took 4 bases from V and 6 from J; bases not matched to a gene: 2. Germline V gene sequence: CDR1 SGHTA, CDR2 FQGTGA. The CDR3 runs to 12 residues. CDR3 protein: CASSSTGGEQYF. The CDR3 nucleotides are TGTGCCAGCAGCTCAACAGGGGGCGAGCAGTACTTC. The full variable domain, its missing parts supplied by reference TRBV7-3 and TRBJ2-7, is GAGVSQTPSNKVTEKGKYVELRCDPISGHTALYWYRQSLGQGPEFLIYFQGTGAADDSGLPNDRFFAVRPEGSVSTLKIQRTERGDSAVYLCASSSTGGEQYFGPGTRLTVT.

This clone turned up a few times. The chain employs TRBV10-3 and TRBJ2-3; no firm D call. Trimming stripped 6 bases from V and 0 bases from J, with 7 bases between. The CDR3 covers 13 residues. Germline V gives CDR1 ENHRY, CDR2 SYGVKD. In DNA form, the CDR3 reads TGTGCCATCAGGCAGTCTAGCACAGATACGCAGTATTTT. Translated, it gives CAIRQSSTDTQYF.

This clone was seen a few times. J is TRBJ2-4 and V is TRBV28; no firm D call. Germline-derived CDR1 and CDR2 are MDHEN and SYDVKM. CDR3 size: 12 residues. V lost 3 bases, J lost 9 bases, and 9 bases lay in between. The CDR3 here is CASSFPTGIQYF. In DNA, the CDR3 is TGTGCCAGCAGTTTCCCAACGGGCATTCAGTACTTC. Full variable domain (missing parts from reference TRBV28 and TRBJ2-4): DVKVTQSSRYLVKRTGEKVFLECVQDMDHENMFWYRQDPGLGLRLIYFSYDVKMKEKGDIPEGYSVSREKKERFSLILESASTNQTSMYLCASSFPTGIQYFGAGTRLSVL.

This CDR3 is CASSLVQGGDYGYTF. Here the CDR3 DNA reads TGTGCCAGCAGCTTAGTGCAGGGTGGAGACTATGGCTACACCTTC. The chain is built from TRBV7-2 and TRBJ1-2; D might be TRBD1 (5 bases). V was shortened by 1 base and J by 3 bases, with 12 bases between the two germline ends. Per the germline V gene, CDR1 is SGHTA and CDR2 is FQGNSA. The CDR3 is made up of 15 amino acids.

The rearrangement links TRBV25-1 to TRBJ2-2, with 7 bases lining up with TRBD2. Unmatched junction bases numbered 10, after V lost 7 bases and J lost 5 bases. This CDR3 has 15 residues. Germline CDR1 is MGHDK and CDR2 is SYGVNS. CDR3 sequence: CASTPGRGWTGELFF. CDR3 bases: TGTGCCAGCACCCCTGGGCGGGGGTGGACCGGGGAGCTGTTTTTT.

V gene TRBV30 combines with J gene TRBJ2-5; 13 bases fit TRBD2. The CDR3 runs to 16 residues. Germline V CDR1 and CDR2: GTSNPN, SVGIG (reference sequence). The V gene end was trimmed by 1 base and the J gene end by 5 bases; junction bases not matched to a gene: 7. For the CDR3, the DNA is TGTGCCTGGAGTGCGAGGACTAGCGGGAGTTGGGAGACCCAGTACTTC. Residues: CAWSARTSGSWETQYF.

This clone has more than one count but fewer than ten. The rearrangement uses TRBV7-9 and TRBJ2-7; 9 bases agree with TRBD2. Germline loops: CDR1 SEHNR, CDR2 FQNEAQ (reference sequence). V gave up 8 bases and J gave up 1 base; unmatched junction bases: 9. The CDR3 is 15 residues long. CDR3 sequence reads: CASGRGSGRSYEQYF. CDR3 DNA sequence: TGTGCCAGCGGACGGGGTAGCGGGAGATCCTACGAGCAGTACTTC.

This clone was observed a few times. This chain links TRBV29-1 with TRBJ1-1; 9 nucleotides align to TRBD1. The ends lost 6 bases at V and 4 bases at J; junction bases unmatched: 6. The CDR3 runs to 13 residues. The germline gives CDR1 SQVTM, CDR2 ANQGSEA. CDR3: CSVSTDRGTEAFF. CDR3 DNA sequence: TGCAGCGTCTCCACGGACAGGGGCACTGAAGCTTTCTTT.

This clone was picked up a small number of times. V usage is TRBV7-9 and J usage is TRBJ2-4; 10 nucleotides line up with TRBD2. The CDR3 is made up of 16 amino acids. V was pared by 1 base and J by 8 bases, with 8 bases of the junction left unmatched. In germline, CDR1 is SEHNR, CDR2 FQNEAQ (reference sequence). DNA for the CDR3: TGTGCCAGCAGCTTAGGGACTAGCGGTATGAGGGACATTCAGTACTTC. It translates to CASSLGTSGMRDIQYF.

This sequence joins TRBV9 and TRBJ2-1; D is perhaps TRBD2 (6 bases). The CDR3 extends over 15 amino acids. Germline CDR1 and CDR2: SGDLS and YYNGEE. With 4 bases removed from V and 7 bases from J, the gap between germline ends came to 18 bases. The CDR3 DNA sequence: TGTGCCAGCAGCATCCAGGACTATTCTGTGAATGAGCAGTTCTTC. Translation gives CASSIQDYSVNEQFF.

This clone appeared a few times. The chain uses TRBV9 and TRBJ1-3; D not resolved. The V gene lost 0 bases and the J gene lost 1 base, with 5 bases spanning the gap. CDR1 SGDLS and CDR2 YYNGEE come from the germline V gene. The CDR3 sequence is 14 residues long. The CDR3 protein is CASSVVSSGNTIYF. The CDR3 region has the DNA TGTGCCAGCAGCGTAGTTTCATCTGGAAACACCATATATTTT.

In its sample, this clone was seen a few times. V gene TRBV5-6 combines with J gene TRBJ2-1; 9 bases match TRBD1. CDR1 is SGHDT and CDR2 is YYEEEE in the germline V gene. V shed 0 bases and J 5 bases; nucleotides not matched to a gene: 15. The CDR3 is 19 amino acids. CDR3 residues: CASSLGPPPGQGFDNEQFF. As DNA, the CDR3 is TGTGCCAGCAGCTTGGGCCCCCCCCCGGGACAGGGATTCGACAATGAGCAGTTCTTC.

The sample holds a few counts of this clone. CDR3 region: CASSQTVGNTIYF. The CDR3 DNA sequence: TGCGCCAGCAGCCAGACAGTTGGAAACACCATATATTTT. The chain is built from TRBV4-1 and TRBJ1-3; tentative D call: TRBD1 (5 bases). Germline V gene lookup returns CDR1 MGHRA and CDR2 YSYEKL. The CDR3 has 13 amino acids. V was cut by 3 bases and J by 3 bases, with 6 bases left in between.

This chain links TRBV5-4 with TRBJ2-7; a possible D gene is TRBD1 (6 bases). Germline lookup yields CDR1 SGHNT and CDR2 YYREEE (reference sequence). The V gene lost 2 bases and the J gene lost 2 bases, with 8 bases spanning the gap. CDR3 size: 13 residues. CDR3 residues: CASSFTGTYEQYF. For the CDR3, the DNA is TGTGCCAGCAGCTTTACAGGGACCTACGAGCAGTACTTC.

This clone was detected only a few times. This same CDR3 is encoded by further DNA sequences in the sample. CDR3 in amino acids: CAWRRVATEAFF. CDR3 nucleotides: TGTGCCTGGAGGAGGGTGGCCACTGAAGCTTTCTTT. The rearrangement links TRBV30 to TRBJ1-1; no reliable D call. CDR3 length equals 12 residues. CDR1 is GTSNPN, CDR2 SVGIG, per germline (reference sequence). V was clipped by 3 bases and J by 4 bases, with 9 bases between them.

V gene TRBV25-1 combines with J gene TRBJ2-7; D is perhaps TRBD1 (5 bases). Germline V CDR1 and CDR2: MGHDK, SYGVNS. This CDR3 has 14 amino acids. Trimming removed 3 bases at V and 2 bases at J, with 11 bases between. This CDR3 reads CASSEGLPPYEQYF. The CDR3 DNA sequence: TGTGCCAGCAGTGAGGGGCTACCCCCCTACGAGCAGTACTTC.

This clone was observed a handful of times. The V gene is TRBV30, the J gene TRBJ1-2, with 8 bases fitting TRBD1. CDR1 and CDR2 from the germline V gene are GTSNPN and SVGIG (reference sequence). V shed 3 bases, J shed 8 bases, and the junction held 5 bases outside the gene matches. CDR3 length: 12 residues. The CDR3 here is CAWRAQGEGYTF. DNA of the CDR3: TGTGCCTGGAGAGCACAGGGGGAGGGCTACACCTTC.

The table lists this clone with a few counts. This same CDR3 is encoded by further DNA sequences in the sample. The V gene is TRBV5-1, the J gene TRBJ1-2, with 9 bases that match TRBD1. CDR1 and CDR2 (germline): SGHRS, YFSETQ. This CDR3 contains 14 residues. Trimming removed 5 bases from V and 2 bases from J; junction bases left unmatched: 4. This CDR3 reads CASSPGQGNYGYTF. DNA of the CDR3: TGCGCCAGCAGTCCCGGACAGGGGAACTATGGCTACACCTTC.

This clone occurred a few times. This chain links TRBV25-1 with TRBJ2-3; possibly TRBD2 for D (7 bases). The V gene lost 3 bases and the J gene lost 10 bases, with 11 bases spanning the gap. The CDR3 spans 12 residues. Germline loops: CDR1 MGHDK, CDR2 SYGVNS. The CDR3 loop reads CASSDTGRAQYF. The CDR3 DNA reads as TGTGCCAGCAGTGACACAGGGAGGGCGCAGTATTTT.

The chain links TRBV4-1 to TRBJ1-5; 9 nucleotides align to TRBD1. V was clipped by 3 bases and J by 4 bases; unmatched bases: 1. This CDR3 spans 14 amino acids. Germline V gene sequence: CDR1 MGHRA, CDR2 YSYEKL. CDR3 sequence (DNA): TGCGCCAGCAGCCAGGGGACAGGGAATCAGCCCCAGCATTTT. Translation: CASSQGTGNQPQHF.

This clone was counted only a few times. The chain uses TRBV5-1 and TRBJ2-1; 10 bases align to TRBD2. Germline V gene lookup returns CDR1 SGHRS and CDR2 YFSETQ. With 4 bases clipped from V and 9 bases from J, the junction kept 13 bases outside the gene matches. CDR3 length: 16 amino acids. The CDR3 DNA reads TGCGCCAGCAGCCAGGGAGGCCTAGCGGGAGTTAGTGAGCAGTTCTTC. Amino acid sequence: CASSQGGLAGVSEQFF.

The chain has TRBV19 and TRBJ2-7, with TRBD1 identical over 9 bases. V shed 5 bases and J 2 bases; nucleotides not matched to a gene: 7. The CDR3 runs 15 residues. Germline V gives CDR1 LNHDA, CDR2 SQIVND (reference sequence). In DNA form, the CDR3 reads TGTGCCAGTAGTCAAGGGGGACAGGGAGCCTACGAGCAGTACTTC. Its protein product is CASSQGGQGAYEQYF.

The V call is TRBV7-2, the J call TRBJ2-2, with 9 bases matching TRBD1. This CDR3 has 15 residues. CDR1 SGHTA and CDR2 FQGNSA come from the germline V gene. Trimming removed 0 bases from V and 6 bases from J; junction bases left unmatched: 2. The CDR3 DNA reads TGTGCCAGCAGCTTAGCGGGGACAGGGCCCGGGGAGCTGTTTTTT. The encoded protein is CASSLAGTGPGELFF.